These 13 T cell receptor beta chains share one sample of origin, sequenced in a study of blood T cell repertoires in COVID-19 (TCRdb year 2020). The library was built by means of the immunoSEQ multiplex PCR assay. Not all clones reach the TCRdb copy of this immuneACCESS table, which keeps in-frame sequences only. Checked studies attribute under half of the gap to unresolved V genes and leave the rest unexplained. The sample table records 55,000 to 80,000 clones; more than 75% of these occur just once. Of the sample, more than 1% is held by the ten largest clones. Sequencing used peripheral blood. The receptors shown here come from a man between 65 and 85 years old with acute or convalescent COVID-19.

V usage is TRBV10-3 and J usage is TRBJ1-5, with D uncertain. CDR3 length: 12 residues. CDR1 ENHRY and CDR2 SYGVKD come from the germline V gene. V was shortened by 4 bases and J by 6 bases, with 7 bases between the two germline ends. The CDR3 bases are TGTGCCATCAGTGGCTCCGGTCAGCCCCAGCATTTT. Translation: CAISGSGQPQHF.

This chain links TRBV5-1 with TRBJ1-6; D is uncertain. The germline V gene has CDR1 SGHRS and CDR2 YFSETQ. V was shortened by 4 bases and J by 16 bases, with 24 bases between the two germline ends. The CDR3 has 15 amino acids. CDR3 DNA: TGCGCCAGCAGCCTAGACCCGGGAGCTCAGGTTACTCTCCACTTT. The encoded protein is CASSLDPGAQVTLHF.

V and J are TRBV4-2 and TRBJ2-5; 9 bases map to TRBD2. Germline CDR1 reads LGHNA; CDR2 reads YNFKEQ. The J segment lost 4 bases and the V segment lost 1 base, leaving 7 bases of the junction unmatched. This CDR3 region has 16 residues. CDR3 nucleotides: TGTGCCAGCAGCCAAGTCGGCGGGAGGGGGGGAGAGACCCAGTACTTC. It specifies CASSQVGGRGGETQYF.

This clone was counted a single time. This sequence joins TRBV12-5 and TRBJ2-1; D perhaps matches TRBD2 (6 bases). Trimming cost V 5 bases and J 3 bases, with 14 bases left between them. The CDR3 runs 15 residues. The germline V gene encodes CDR1 LGHNT and CDR2 FRNRAP. CDR3 DNA sequence: TGTGCTAGTGGTCTGGGAGGAGGGCACTACAATGAGCAGTTCTTC. Translated, it gives CASGLGGGHYNEQFF. Based on the CDR3 plus reference TRBV12-5 and TRBJ2-1, the full variable domain is DARVTQTPRHKVTEMGQEVTMRCQPILGHNTVFWYRQTMMQGLELLAYFRNRAPLDDSGMPKDRFSAEMPDATLATLKIQPSEPRDSAVYFCASGLGGGHYNEQFFGPGTRLTVL.

The J gene is TRBJ2-2, the V gene TRBV20-1; TRBD2 matches 7 bases. The CDR3 runs to 12 residues. Losses at the gene ends were 3 bases for V and 5 bases for J; bases not matched to a gene: 0. CDR1 DFQATT and CDR2 SNEGSKA come from the germline V gene (reference sequence). The CDR3 nucleotides read TGCAGTGCTAGTAGCGGGACCGGGGAGCTGTTTTTT. Protein sequence: CSASSGTGELFF.

There are a few counts of this clone. The rearrangement joins TRBV7-8 to TRBJ2-7; 10 bases agree with TRBD1. This CDR3 spans 14 amino acids. Per the germline V gene, CDR1 is SGHVS and CDR2 is FQNEAQ. Unmatched junction bases numbered 5, after V lost 5 bases and J lost 4 bases. CDR3 sequence: CASSQGQGKYEQYF. The CDR3 DNA reads TGTGCCAGCAGCCAGGGACAGGGGAAATACGAGCAGTACTTC.

There are a few counts of this clone. V is TRBV19 and J is TRBJ2-6, with D perhaps TRBD1 (6 bases). The length of the CDR3 is 16 residues. Germline CDR1 LNHDA, CDR2 SQIVND (reference sequence). Deletions cut 8 bases from V and 7 bases from J, with 21 bases between. CDR3 coding DNA: TGTGCCAGTTCTTCCCCTAACAGGGCTCAAGCCAACGTCCTGACTTTC. This translates into CASSSPNRAQANVLTF.

V and J are TRBV11-3 and TRBJ2-1; 7 positions agree with TRBD2. After removal of 5 bases from V and 1 base from J, the junction contained 2 bases not matched to a gene. The V gene's germline CDR1 is SGHNT and CDR2 YENEEA. The length of the CDR3 is 14 residues. CDR3 sequence (DNA): TGTGCCAGCAGCAGGGAGGGGTCCTACAATGAGCAGTTCTTC. Its translation is CASSREGSYNEQFF.

The chain is built from TRBV2 and TRBJ1-4; 7 positions agree with TRBD1. The V segment lost 7 bases and the J segment 5 bases; nucleotides outside the gene matches: 7. The CDR3 length is 14 residues. Germline loops: CDR1 SNHLY, CDR2 FYNNEI. CDR3 region: CASTIRDRNEKLFF. CDR3 DNA: TGTGCCAGCACAATCCGGGACAGAAATGAAAAACTGTTTTTT.

The J gene is TRBJ2-6, the V gene TRBV5-6, with no clear D. The CDR3 has 16 residues. V gave up 4 bases and J gave up 0 bases, with 11 bases separating them. Germline CDR1 SGHDT, CDR2 YYEEEE. CDR3 DNA: TGTGCCAGCAGCCCGTTGGCCAGCTCTGGGGCCAACGTCCTGACTTTC. It encodes CASSPLASSGANVLTF.

In this sample, this clone turned up once. DNA of the CDR3: TGTGCCAGCAGCTCTAGTCCGGACAGGACAACTTATGGCTACACCTTC. This codes for CASSSSPDRTTYGYTF. V and J are TRBV7-9 and TRBJ1-2, with TRBD1 matching over 7 bases. The CDR3 contains 16 residues. CDR1 and CDR2 (germline): SEHNR, FQNEAQ (reference sequence). V dropped 4 bases and J dropped 5; count of bases not matched to a gene: 13.

The V call is TRBV11-1, the J call TRBJ2-7; maybe TRBD2 (5 bases). The V end lost 1 base, the J end lost 6 bases, and 10 bases lay between the germline ends. Per germline, CDR1 SGHAT and CDR2 FQDESV (reference sequence). The CDR3 has 13 amino acids. The CDR3 here is CASSLGTGTEQYF. The CDR3 region has the DNA TGTGCCAGCAGCTTAGGAACGGGAACCGAGCAGTACTTC.

This sequence joins TRBV5-6 and TRBJ2-7, with D tentatively TRBD2 (6 bases). Between the trimmed V and J ends, which lost 7 bases and 5 bases, there was a span of 13 bases. Germline V gives CDR1 SGHDT, CDR2 YYEEEE. The CDR3 totals 12 residues. In nucleotides, the CDR3 is TGTGCCAGCGGCCGGGGGTATCACGAGCAGTACTTC. As protein: CASGRGYHEQYF. Looking up the rest from reference TRBV5-6 and TRBJ2-7 gives the full variable domain: DAGVTQSPTHLIKTRGQQVTLRCSPKSGHDTVSWYQQALGQGPQFIFQYYEEEERQRGNFPDRFSGHQFPNYSSELNVNALLLGDSALYLCASGRGYHEQYFGPGTRLTVT.